Listed below are T cell receptor beta chains from one sample, sequenced in a study of cytomegalovirus exposure and HLA in healthy donors. The table came from immunoSEQ multiplex PCR; TCRdb's copy has only in-frame clones and leaves some out. The data hold roughly 300,000 clones, with 88% observed a single time. The sample consisted of PBMCs. The origin of the receptors is a woman between 18 and 30 years old in good health and CMV-seronegative. CDR3s leave out the opening cysteine and the closing phenylalanine or tryptophan.

TRBJ1-5 | TRBV19 | ASSITHSNQPQH
TRBJ1-2 | TRBV28 | ASTTGSTHGYT
TRBJ2-7 | TRBV5-4 | ASSPRGLGSYEQY
TRBJ2-3 | TRBV5-1 | ASSLSGGSTDTQY
TRBJ2-1 | TRBV18 | ASSPPGTSGRRHEQF
TRBJ2-7 | TRBV27 | ASSLSNSGVRQY
TRBJ2-2 | TRBV28 | ASRLVPNTGELF
TRBJ2-7 | TRBV2 | ASTSVTYEQY
TRBJ1-1 | TRBV13 | ASSSDSVPRGAF
TRBJ2-7 | TRBV7-2 | ASSLWTSGRRLGEQY
TRBJ1-1 | TRBV18 | ASSPLAVEGTEAF
TRBJ2-1 | TRBV9 | ASSALLAGVNEQF
TRBJ2-7 | TRBV2 | ASSTFEGRGPYEQY
TRBJ1-4 | TRBV28 | ASSFAGGENEKLF
TRBJ2-2 | TRBV2 | ASSAGNPGELF
TRBJ2-7 | TRBV5-1 | ASSLVQGRYEQY
TRBJ2-7 | TRBV13 | ASSIAETYEQY
TRBJ2-3 | TRBV19 | ASSILDTQY
TRBJ1-6 | TRBV14 | ASSPQGNNSPLH
TRBJ2-3 | TRBV19 | ASGTPGADTQY
TRBJ2-5 | TRBV14 | ASSQDEGGLLAGVLETQY
TRBJ2-7 | TRBV11-2 | ASSQIGLTRRS
TRBJ1-5 | TRBV28 | ASSLWRTVDNQPQH
TRBJ2-3 | TRBV6-1 | ASSTSGRYTDTQY
TRBJ2-5 | TRBV7-6 | ASSLGLQETQY
TRBJ2-5 | TRBV7-2 | ASSLAASGHQETQY
TRBJ1-1 | TRBV2 | ASTEKVVQGHMNTEAF
TRBJ1-2 | TRBV11-2 | ASSPGTGFGYT
TRBJ1-5 | TRBV11-2 | ASSRDFSNQPQH
TRBJ2-3 | TRBV5-8 | ASSPGLDSTDTQY
TRBJ2-7 | TRBV4-1 | ASSGDYFGYEQY
TRBJ2-3 | TRBV10-3 | ATGPLDTDTQY
TRBJ1-5 | TRBV19 | ASSVKGQGLGGNQPQH
TRBJ2-1 | TRBV28 | ASSLVGREGKDEQF
TRBJ1-2 | TRBV11-2 | ASSLEIGEGGYT
TRBJ2-1 | TRBV5-1 | ASSWPPGGALNEQF
TRBJ2-7 | TRBV28 | ASSFGGGDYEQY
TRBJ1-5 | TRBV13 | ASSRTGNQPQH
TRBJ2-7 | TRBV28 | ASSLRRGSINEQY
TRBJ1-2 | TRBV4-1 | ASSQGGRDGYT
TRBJ2-1 | TRBV10-3 | AISVSGTGWNEQF
TRBJ2-7 | TRBV5-4 | ASSLVGTSGYEQY
TRBJ1-5 | TRBV6-1 | ASSPGQVGQPQH
TRBJ2-7 | TRBV7-2 | ASSVTYEQY
TRBJ2-7 | TRBV28 | ASSFGLAGYYEQY
TRBJ2-2 | TRBV7-2 | ASSSRQNTGELF